This T cell receptor beta chain was recovered during a study of OX40 agonist ivuxolimab in advanced cancers. Looking at the study overall: The dose-escalation cohort was about 87% male, with a mean age of 60 years, ranging roughly 23 to 79. Among those treated, three patients had partial responses, one with hepatocellular carcinoma and two with cutaneous melanoma.

This clone has more than one count but fewer than ten. The germline V gene encodes CDR1 MDHEN and CDR2 SYDVKM. The V end was cut by 6 bases, the J end by 5 bases, with 13 bases between. The CDR3 sequence is 13 residues long. Assay: immunoSEQ multiplex PCR; the TCRdb copy retains only in-frame clones and omits some. Among tens of thousands of clones listed, about 88% were seen once. The sample consisted of CD4+ or CD8+ T cells sorted from blood, taken in a trial of the OX40 agonist ivuxolimab. V gene TRBV28 combines with J gene TRBJ1-1, with no clear D. This TCR derives from an adult with an advanced solid tumor such as melanoma, head and neck, liver or kidney cancer. This CDR3 is CASRLPSTTEAFF. Here the CDR3 DNA reads TGTGCCAGCAGACTTCCCAGCACGACTGAAGCTTTCTTT.